A selection of T cell receptor beta chains follows, all from one sample in a study of blood T cell repertoires in COVID-19. Assay used: immunoSEQ multiplex PCR; TCRdb lists only in-frame clones, some missing. The sample records around 500,000 clones, 88% being singletons. Input material: PBMCs or T cells enriched from blood (not recorded which). These receptors were taken from a woman aged 35 to 49 who had recovered from COVID-19. The CDR3 runs from the conserved cysteine through the conserved F or W. The D gene is left open where the match is weak. Size values are once, few and many counts, or a class for expanded clones, and some rows have none.

>TRBV6-5|TRBD1|TRBJ1-2|few
TGTGCCACAACAGGGGGAGTTGGCTACACCTTC
CATTGGVGYTF
>TRBV29-1|.|TRBJ2-3|.
TGCAGCGCCCAGAGGAGGCTAATTGATACGCAGTATTTT
CSAQRRLIDTQYF
>TRBV11-2|.|TRBJ1-1|.
TGTGCCAGCAGCCCAACAGTGAACACTGAAGCTTTCTTT
CASSPTVNTEAFF
>TRBV4-3|TRBD1|TRBJ1-1|.
TGCGCCAGCAGCCAAACGGACAGGGGGTCAGCTTTCTTT
CASSQTDRGSAFF
>TRBV11-3|.|TRBJ1-3|.
TGTGCCAGCAGCTTAGCAGGGATCTACACCATATATTTT
CASSLAGIYTIYF
>TRBV19|.|TRBJ1-1|.
TGTGCCAGTAGCGATCGAGTGAACACTGAAGCTTTCTTT
CASSDRVNTEAFF
>TRBV7-9|.|TRBJ2-1|.
TGTGCCAGCAGCTTAGGTCCCTGGCTCTACAATGAGCAGTTCTTC
CASSLGPWLYNEQFF
>TRBV7-9|.|TRBJ2-2|.
TGTGCCAGCAGCTTTGGGGTAGCGGCCCAGACCGGGGAGCTGTTTTTT
CASSFGVAAQTGELFF
>TRBV3-1/TRBV3-2|.|TRBJ2-5|.
TGTGCCAGCAGGAAGGGACTCGCACCTAGGGAGACCCAGTACTTC
CASRKGLAPRETQYF
>TRBV19|TRBD1|TRBJ1-5|.
TGTGCCAGTAGTATAGGGGACAGGCAGAATCAGCCCCAGCATTTT
CASSIGDRQNQPQHF
>TRBV20-1|.|TRBJ2-5|.
TGCAGTGCTAGTTTGTTCTCACTAGGGAGAGAGACCCAGTACTTC
CSASLFSLGRETQYF
>TRBV7-6|TRBD2|TRBJ2-2|.
TGTGCCAGCAGCTTACGCCCAGCGGGAGCTAACACCGGGGAGCTGTTTTTT
CASSLRPAGANTGELFF
>TRBV14|.|TRBJ1-3|.
TGTGCCAGCAGCCACACTAGGGAGTGGAGCTCTGGAAACACCATATATTTT
CASSHTREWSSGNTIYF
>TRBV10-3|.|TRBJ2-1|.
TGTGCCATCAGTGAAGGGGTAGGGCCAAAAGGCTACAATGAGCAGTTCTTC
CAISEGVGPKGYNEQFF
>TRBV25-1|.|TRBJ1-5|.
TGTGCCAGCAACAGGGGCAATCAGCCCCAGCATTTT
CASNRGNQPQHF
>TRBV5-5|.|TRBJ2-7|.
TGTGCCAGCACCCTGACGGGCTCCTACGAGCAGTACTTC
CASTLTGSYEQYF
>TRBV7-9|TRBD2|TRBJ2-2|.
TGTGCCAGCAGCTTACCCGGACTAGCGGTAAACACCGGGGAGCTGTTTTTT
CASSLPGLAVNTGELFF
>TRBV4-2|.|TRBJ1-6|.
TGTGCCAGCAGCCAAGTTACTTTCCGCAACGGCTCCTATAATTCACCCCTCCACTTT
CASSQVTFRNGSYNSPLHF
>TRBV30|.|TRBJ2-7|.
TGTGCCTGGGGGACTGTGTACCGCGATCCGTACTTC
CAWGTVYRDPYF
>TRBV29-1|.|TRBJ2-1|.
TGCAGCGTTGGGCTCGCCCACAATGAGCAGTTCTTC
CSVGLAHNEQFF
>TRBV11-3|TRBD2|TRBJ2-3|.
TGTGCCAGCAGACCCGGACTAGCCGGCACAGATACGCAGTATTTT
CASRPGLAGTDTQYF
>TRBV11-3|TRBD2|TRBJ2-1|.
TGTGCCAGCAGCTTAGATGCCTCTAGCGGCTCCTACAATGAGCAGTTCTTC
CASSLDASSGSYNEQFF
>TRBV5-1|.|TRBJ1-1|.
TGCGCCAGCAGCTTGAGAGCAGGCCCGAACACTGAAGCTTTCTTT
CASSLRAGPNTEAFF
>TRBV7-2|TRBD1|TRBJ1-3|.
TGTGCCAGCAGCTTTCGGACAGGACCTGGAAACACCATATATTTT
CASSFRTGPGNTIYF
>TRBV3-1/TRBV3-2|.|TRBJ1-1|few
TGTGCCAGCAGCCAAGGGATAGGGGCTATGAACACTGAAGCTTTCTTT
CASSQGIGAMNTEAFF
>TRBV7-2|TRBD2|TRBJ2-1|.
TGTGCCAGCAGCCCAAGGGTGGGGACTAGCGGCTACAATGAGCAGTTCTTC
CASSPRVGTSGYNEQFF
>TRBV27|TRBD1|TRBJ1-1|.
TGTGCCAGCAGCTTGACAGGGGGAAACACTGAAGCTTTCTTT
CASSLTGGNTEAFF
>TRBV23-1|.|TRBJ1-3|few
TGCGCCAGCAGTCAATCGCTTCCCAGGGGTACGGGGGGAAACACCATATATTTT
CASSQSLPRGTGGNTIYF
>TRBV2|.|TRBJ1-5|.
TGTGCCAGCACGGGGTCCCATAGCAATCAGCCCCAGCATTTT
CASTGSHSNQPQHF